Presented here are 20 T cell receptor beta chains from one specimen sequenced in a study of CD8 T cells in Susac syndrome. A quantity of about 0.45 to 1 ug RNA underwent reverse transcription using random hexamers. MiXCR, run by TCRdb on the immunoSEQ multiplex PCR reads, gives a single entry per CDR3 protein. Among about 280,000 distinct CDR3 sequences listed, about 85% were seen once. Specimen: CD8+ T cells from PBMCs. The receptors come from a human donor with multiple sclerosis.

V is TRBV6-1 and J is TRBJ2-5; D ambiguous. Germline V gene data show CDR1 as MNHNS and CDR2 as SASEGT. The V gene lost 0 bases and the J gene lost 5 bases, with 22 bases spanning the gap. This CDR3 region has 18 residues. The CDR3 region has the DNA TGTGCCAGCAGTGAAGCCCCTCTATTTGGGGAAGTCTTGGAGACCCAGTACTTC. Protein sequence: CASSEAPLFGEVLETQYF.

V and J are TRBV24-1 and TRBJ1-1, with D possibly TRBD1 on 6 matching bases. Germline values: CDR1 KGHDR, CDR2 SFDVKD. Trimming left V 4 bases short and J 4 bases short, with 21 bases between. The CDR3 runs to 17 residues. The CDR3 region is CATSDPTGLDLGTEAFF. CDR3 in DNA: TGTGCCACCAGTGACCCGACAGGTCTGGACCTCGGCACTGAAGCTTTCTTT.

This chain connects TRBV5-6 to TRBJ2-5, with D unresolved. The V gene lost 4 bases and the J gene lost 1 base, with 14 bases spanning the gap. This CDR3 contains 15 residues. Germline V gives CDR1 SGHDT, CDR2 YYEEEE. The CDR3 DNA reads as TGTGCCAGCAGCCGCTTCGGACGGCTCCAAGAGACCCAGTACTTC. Amino acid sequence: CASSRFGRLQETQYF.

The chain combines TRBV11-2 with TRBJ2-7, with 8 positions matching TRBD2. V lost 4 bases, J lost 1 base, and 3 bases stayed unmatched. CDR1 and CDR2 from the germline V gene are SGHAT and FQNNGV. There are 14 residues in the CDR3. CDR3 in DNA: TGTGCCAGCAGCTCCTCTAGCGGGTCCTACGAGCAGTACTTC. This sequence encodes CASSSSSGSYEQYF.

V gene TRBV2 combines with J gene TRBJ2-2, with D unresolved. The CDR3 runs 12 residues. V was pared by 8 bases and J by 1 base, with 5 bases between. In germline, CDR1 is SNHLY, CDR2 FYNNEI. The CDR3 coding sequence is TGTGCCAGCCTCAAGAACACCGGGGAGCTGTTTTTT. This sequence encodes CASLKNTGELFF.

The chain carries TRBV28 and TRBJ1-5, with 9 bases fitting TRBD1. The CDR3 runs 16 residues. Germline V CDR1 and CDR2: MDHEN, SYDVKM. With 6 bases clipped from V and 4 bases from J, the junction kept 10 bases outside the gene matches. The CDR3 spells CASRSRQGGWNQPQHF. The CDR3 DNA reads as TGTGCCAGCAGATCAAGACAGGGGGGGTGGAATCAGCCCCAGCATTTT.

J is TRBJ2-1 and V is TRBV29-1, with D perhaps TRBD1 or TRBD2 (5 bases each). V lost 0 bases and J 8 bases, leaving 20 bases between the germline ends. The CDR3 consists of 16 residues. CDR1 is SQVTM, CDR2 ANQGSEA, per germline. The CDR3 region has the DNA TGCAGCGTTGAAGAAGGGATGGGCAGGGAGTACGATGAGCAGTTCTTC. This encodes CSVEEGMGREYDEQFF.

The chain couples TRBV6-6 to TRBJ2-1; TRBD2 matches 9 bases. J lost 7 bases, V lost 5 bases, and 12 bases had no gene match. Per germline, CDR1 MNHNY and CDR2 SVGAGI (reference sequence). This CDR3 comprises 16 residues. CDR3 residues: CASSSYGGRVQNEQFF. The CDR3 coding sequence is TGTGCCAGCAGTAGCTACGGCGGGAGGGTCCAGAATGAGCAGTTCTTC.

The gene calls are TRBV7-9 and TRBJ2-7; D is unclear. The CDR3 has 12 residues. V was clipped by 3 bases and J by 5 bases, with 8 bases between them. The V gene's germline CDR1 is SEHNR and CDR2 FQNEAQ (reference sequence). Here the CDR3 DNA reads TGTGCCAGCAGCTTCAGTCGCGACGAGCAGTACTTC. It encodes CASSFSRDEQYF.

V usage is TRBV3-1 and J usage is TRBJ2-7; possible D gene TRBD2, 5 bases. The germline CDR1 and CDR2 sequences are LGHDT and YNNKEL (reference sequence). CDR3 size: 14 residues. With 4 bases removed from V and 5 bases from J, the gap between germline ends came to 15 bases. The CDR3 protein is CASSLATRPDEQYF. The CDR3 DNA is TGTGCCAGCAGCCTAGCGACACGACCAGACGAGCAGTACTTC.

V usage is TRBV10-3 and J usage is TRBJ2-3; 8 nucleotides align to TRBD2. Germline trimming cut 3 bases from V and 0 bases from J; bases unmatched to any gene: 5. From germline, CDR1 is ENHRY and CDR2 SYGVKD. This CDR3 is built from 16 residues. The CDR3 spells CAISERLASSTDTQYF. CDR3 DNA: TGTGCCATCAGTGAACGACTAGCGTCTAGCACAGATACGCAGTATTTT.

This clonotype was detected only a few times. This sequence joins TRBV11-2 and TRBJ2-1; a possible D gene is TRBD2 (7 bases). This CDR3 contains 15 residues. V was clipped by 0 bases and J by 6 bases, with 12 bases between them. The germline gives CDR1 SGHAT, CDR2 FQNNGV. The CDR3, as DNA: TGTGCCAGCAGCTTAGATGTCGCGGGGGCCAATGAGCAGTTCTTC. It specifies CASSLDVAGANEQFF.

The V call is TRBV20-1, the J call TRBJ2-7, with D uncertain. The ends were cut back, 3 bases at V and 0 bases at J, with 15 bases in the middle. The CDR3 is 15 residues long. The germline CDR1 and CDR2 sequences are DFQATT and SNEGSKA (reference sequence). Here the CDR3 DNA reads TGCAGTGCTAGGGAAGGACGAAGTTCCTCCTACGAGCAGTACTTC. It yields the protein CSAREGRSSSYEQYF.

The gene calls are TRBV28 and TRBJ2-6; 7 bases agree with TRBD1. CDR1 and CDR2 from the germline V gene are MDHEN and SYDVKM. CDR3 length: 14 residues. The J segment lost 4 bases and the V segment lost 6 bases, leaving 3 bases of the junction unmatched. CDR3: CASSDRAGANVLTF. CDR3 sequence (DNA): TGTGCCAGCAGCGACAGGGCCGGGGCCAACGTCCTGACTTTC. Full variable domain (rest looked up from reference TRBV28 and TRBJ2-6): DVKVTQSSRYLVKRTGEKVFLECVQDMDHENMFWYRQDPGLGLRLIYFSYDVKMKEKGDIPEGYSVSREKKERFSLILESASTNQTSMYLCASSDRAGANVLTFGAGSRLTVL.

V is TRBV12-5 and J is TRBJ2-5; the D gene could be TRBD1 or TRBD2 (5 bases each). Per the germline V gene, CDR1 is LGHNT and CDR2 is FRNRAP. Trimming took 2 bases from V and 5 from J, leaving 12 bases between them. The CDR3 loop spans 14 amino acids. Here the CDR3 DNA reads TGTGCTAGTGGTTTGCCGGGACGCGGTGAGACCCAGTACTTC. Amino acid sequence: CASGLPGRGETQYF.

V gene TRBV7-9 combines with J gene TRBJ2-1; perhaps TRBD1 as D (5 bases). Germline CDR1 SEHNR, CDR2 FQNEAQ (reference sequence). V lost 1 base, J lost 4 bases, and 11 bases lay in between. The CDR3 covers 15 residues. The CDR3 reads CASSLGGSGYNEQFF. Here the CDR3 DNA reads TGTGCCAGCAGCTTAGGAGGATCAGGGTACAATGAGCAGTTCTTC.

This clonotype was picked up a small number of times. The chain couples TRBV7-9 to TRBJ2-3; no clear D gene. Germline CDR1 and CDR2: SEHNR and FQNEAQ (reference sequence). V was clipped by 5 bases and J by 3 bases, with 6 bases between them. This CDR3 is built from 12 residues. The CDR3 DNA follows: TGTGCCAGCAGCGCCGATACAGATACGCAGTATTTT. Its protein is CASSADTDTQYF.

This clonotype is a singleton in its sample. The chain employs TRBV24-1 and TRBJ1-5; the D is unclear. The CDR3 is 14 residues long. V shed 6 bases and J shed 4 bases, with 12 bases lying between them. Germline V CDR1 and CDR2: KGHDR, SFDVKD. The CDR3 sequence: CATSQAHRNQPQHF. CDR3 sequence (DNA): TGTGCCACCAGTCAGGCGCATCGGAATCAGCCCCAGCATTTT.

The J gene is TRBJ2-6, the V gene TRBV27; weak D call: TRBD1 (6 bases). CDR1 is MNHEY and CDR2 is SMNVEV in the germline V gene (reference sequence). This CDR3 contains 13 residues. Trimming cost V 11 bases and J 3 bases, with 11 bases left between them. The DNA of the CDR3 is TGTGCCTCAACAGGGTTTGGGGCCAACGTCCTGACTTTC. It is translated as CASTGFGANVLTF.

The chain couples TRBV24-1 to TRBJ2-3; either TRBD1 or TRBD2 may supply D (5 bases each). The CDR3 is 13 residues long. V dropped 0 bases and J dropped 9 bases, with 9 bases sitting between them. The germline CDR1 and CDR2 sequences are KGHDR and SFDVKD. This CDR3 is CATSDLGASTQYF. CDR3 nucleotide sequence: TGTGCCACCAGTGATTTGGGGGCTAGCACGCAGTATTTT.